These 24 T cell receptor beta chains were sequenced from one sample in a study of T-cell reconstitution after alpha-beta-depleted transplantation in children. Unique molecular identifiers were incorporated when the TCRbeta library was constructed. One entry per CDR3 protein, called by TCRdb with MiXCR from the PCR reads. The sample holds about 500,000 distinct CDR3 sequences, about 31% seen once. The starting material was PBMCs from the stem cell graft donor, obtained from the stem cell graft. The receptor set was obtained from a human donor who donated a stem cell graft to a child with aplastic anemia.

This clonotype has only a few counts. The chain couples TRBV30 to TRBJ1-1; D might be TRBD1 (5 bases). CDR1 is GTSNPN and CDR2 is SVGIG in the germline V gene (reference sequence). There are 12 residues in the CDR3. V was shortened by 0 bases and J by 3 bases, with 5 bases between the two germline ends. The CDR3 reads CAWSVGDTEAFF. The DNA of the CDR3 is TGTGCCTGGAGTGTAGGGGACACTGAAGCTTTCTTT.

This clonotype was seen ten or more times. The chain carries TRBV7-2 and TRBJ2-2, with a possible D match to TRBD1 (6 bases). The germline V gene has CDR1 SGHTA and CDR2 FQGNSA. The CDR3 length is 14 residues. Deletions cut 1 base from V and 3 bases from J, with 6 bases between. In DNA, the CDR3 is TGTGCCAGCAGCTTAGACAGGGACACCGGGGAGCTGTTTTTT. Its translation is CASSLDRDTGELFF.

This clonotype occurred a few times. The chain recombines TRBV29-1 with TRBJ2-7; no clear D. Germline V gene data show CDR1 as SQVTM and CDR2 as ANQGSEA. CDR3 length: 14 residues. V was cut by 6 bases and J by 3 bases, with 18 bases left in between. This CDR3 is CSVETGSRHYEQYF. CDR3 bases: TGCAGCGTCGAGACTGGAAGCAGGCACTACGAGCAGTACTTC.

This chain connects TRBV29-1 to TRBJ2-2, with D perhaps matching TRBD1 (7 bases). With 5 bases removed from V and 3 bases from J, the gap between germline ends came to 19 bases. The CDR3 totals 16 residues. Germline V gene lookup returns CDR1 SQVTM and CDR2 ANQGSEA. CDR3 loop: CSVRGPQGVDTGELFF. DNA of the CDR3: TGCAGCGTTCGGGGGCCGCAGGGGGTTGACACCGGGGAGCTGTTTTTT.

The rearrangement uses TRBV27 and TRBJ1-6; D is uncertain. Germline V lookup: CDR1 MNHEY, CDR2 SMNVEV (reference sequence). Trimming pared 3 bases from V and 13 bases from J, leaving 19 bases between. CDR3 size: 15 residues. CDR3 residues: CASSFGINSMTPLHF. CDR3 nucleotide sequence: TGTGCCAGCAGTTTCGGGATCAATTCAATGACGCCCCTCCACTTT.

This clonotype was counted a few times. V is TRBV10-3 and J is TRBJ2-1; 13 nucleotides line up with TRBD2. This CDR3 has 13 residues. Trimming removed 11 bases from V and 6 bases from J; junction bases left unmatched: 4. Germline lookup yields CDR1 ENHRY and CDR2 SYGVKD. CDR3 residues: CAARTSGSNEQFF. CDR3 nucleotides: TGTGCCGCCCGGACTAGCGGGAGCAATGAGCAGTTCTTC.

The chain joins TRBV18 to TRBJ1-5; D is unclear. V shed 2 bases and J shed 2 bases, with 7 bases lying between them. CDR3 length: 14 amino acids. Germline-derived CDR1 and CDR2 are KGHSH and LQKENI. Here the CDR3 DNA reads TGTGCCAGCTCACCAGGGTATGGCAATCAGCCCCAGCATTTT. Amino acid sequence: CASSPGYGNQPQHF.

This chain links TRBV7-2 with TRBJ2-1; possible D gene TRBD2, 5 bases. Trimming took 5 bases from V and 3 from J, leaving 20 bases between them. The CDR3 loop spans 17 amino acids. Looked up from germline, CDR1 is SGHTA and CDR2 is FQGNSA. This CDR3 reads CASSRVSTGFNYNEQFF. The CDR3 DNA is TGTGCCAGCAGCCGGGTTTCAACGGGATTCAACTACAATGAGCAGTTCTTC.

This sequence joins TRBV29-1 and TRBJ2-3; D gene uncertain. Deletions cut 0 bases from V and 6 bases from J, with 7 bases between. The CDR3 is 12 amino acids. Germline V gene sequence: CDR1 SQVTM, CDR2 ANQGSEA. In nucleotides, the CDR3 is TGCAGCGTTGAAGACGGTGGCGATACGCAGTATTTT. Its translation: CSVEDGGDTQYF.

J is TRBJ2-3 and V is TRBV10-3; 8 bases map to TRBD1. J gave up 4 bases and V 5 bases, and 2 bases lay outside the gene matches. The CDR3 is 13 residues long. Germline V gene lookup returns CDR1 ENHRY and CDR2 SYGVKD. This chain's CDR3 is CAISPGQADTQYF. In nucleotides, the CDR3 is TGTGCCATCAGTCCGGGACAGGCAGATACGCAGTATTTT.

This clonotype was seen more than once but under ten times. The chain combines TRBV12-3 or TRBV12-4 with TRBJ2-2; 9 nucleotides align to TRBD1. V lost 5 bases to trimming and J lost 2 bases; unmatched junction nucleotides: 3. The length of the CDR3 is 15 residues. The DNA for the CDR3 is TGTGCCAGCAGTAACAGGGGGCTTAACACCGGGGAGCTGTTTTTT. Residues: CASSNRGLNTGELFF.

V gene TRBV20-1 combines with J gene TRBJ2-1; D perhaps matches TRBD2 (5 bases). This CDR3 has 15 residues. Germline values: CDR1 DFQATT, CDR2 SNEGSKA (reference sequence). Trimming pared 0 bases from V and 12 bases from J, leaving 21 bases between. The CDR3 DNA is TGCAGTGCTAGAGATCCGAGACTAACCCCACTGGCGCAGTTCTTC. Amino acid sequence: CSARDPRLTPLAQFF.

The chain recombines TRBV29-1 with TRBJ2-2; no clear D. The germline V gene encodes CDR1 SQVTM and CDR2 ANQGSEA. The ends were cut back, 4 bases at V and 0 bases at J, with 6 bases in the middle. This CDR3 has 13 amino acids. The CDR3 DNA sequence: TGCAGCGTTGTCAGGTCGAACACCGGGGAGCTGTTTTTT. It encodes CSVVRSNTGELFF.

This clonotype was seen a few times. V and J are TRBV29-1 and TRBJ1-2, with 10 bases aligning to TRBD1. This CDR3 comprises 12 residues. Germline CDR1 reads SQVTM; CDR2 reads ANQGSEA. Trimming took 6 bases from V and 2 from J; bases not matched to a gene: 0. The CDR3 protein is CSVGQGNYGYTF. CDR3 nucleotides: TGCAGCGTGGGACAGGGGAACTATGGCTACACCTTC.

A few counts support this clonotype. This rearrangement joins TRBV27 to TRBJ2-1; no reliable D call. The germline V gene has CDR1 MNHEY and CDR2 SMNVEV (reference sequence). This CDR3 has 11 amino acids. V was cut by 8 bases and J by 9 bases, with 11 bases left in between. The CDR3 protein is CASVGSREQFF. In DNA, the CDR3 is TGTGCCAGCGTTGGTAGCCGTGAGCAGTTCTTC.

This clonotype was observed a handful of times. The V and J genes are TRBV27 and TRBJ2-5, with a possible D match to TRBD1 (5 bases). V lost 1 base and J lost 3, with 6 bases in between. The CDR3 extends over 13 amino acids. Germline V gene data show CDR1 as MNHEY and CDR2 as SMNVEV (reference sequence). CDR3 DNA sequence: TGTGCCAGCAGTTTATTCAGGGAAGAGACCCAGTACTTC. It yields the protein CASSLFREETQYF.

This clonotype was picked up one time. This chain links TRBV19 with TRBJ1-5; D ambiguous. Trimming shortened V by 10 bases and J by 4 bases, and 17 bases separated the two germline ends. The CDR3 consists of 14 residues. Germline V lookup: CDR1 LNHDA, CDR2 SQIVND (reference sequence). CDR3 nucleotide sequence: TGTGCCACCCAGACCGGAGGTGGGAATCAGCCCCAGCATTTT. This gives the protein CATQTGGGNQPQHF.

This clonotype was observed a few times. V gene TRBV7-2 combines with J gene TRBJ2-2; 9 nucleotides match TRBD2. Germline loops: CDR1 SGHTA, CDR2 FQGNSA. V was pared by 4 bases and J by 3 bases, with 9 bases of the junction left unmatched. The CDR3 contains 17 residues. Here the CDR3 DNA reads TGTGCCAGCAGCTGGACTAGCGCCGAGCGGTACACCGGGGAGCTGTTTTTT. Translated, it gives CASSWTSAERYTGELFF.

The chain has TRBV12-3 or TRBV12-4 and TRBJ1-5, with a weak D call TRBD1 (5 bases). The V end was cut by 3 bases, the J end by 4 bases, with 7 bases between. The CDR3 loop spans 13 amino acids. In nucleotides, the CDR3 is TGTGCCAGCAGTTTTACAGGTAATCAGCCCCAGCATTTT. It encodes CASSFTGNQPQHF.

This rearrangement joins TRBV6-5 to TRBJ2-7, with D possibly being TRBD1 (6 bases). V was shortened by 5 bases and J by 6 bases, with 20 bases between the two germline ends. CDR3 length: 15 amino acids. Germline CDR1 is MNHEY and CDR2 is SVGAGI. DNA of the CDR3: TGTGCCAGCAGTAACCGGGACACCCTCACCAGCGAGCAGTACTTC. Amino acids: CASSNRDTLTSEQYF.

This chain connects TRBV6-2 or TRBV6-3 to TRBJ2-7; D gene unclear. CDR3 length equals 14 residues. Trimming shortened V by 3 bases and J by 0 bases, and 9 bases separated the two germline ends. Per germline, CDR1 MNHEY and CDR2 SVGEGT. The CDR3 loop is CASSYGSSSYEQYV. CDR3 DNA sequence: TGTGCCAGCAGTTATGGGTCTAGCTCCTACGAGCAGTACGTC.

The table lists this clonotype with a few counts. The chain uses TRBV24-1 and TRBJ2-1; maybe TRBD1 (6 bases). Germline lookup yields CDR1 KGHDR and CDR2 SFDVKD. CDR3 length: 12 residues. The V gene lost 5 bases and the J gene lost 8 bases, with 9 bases spanning the gap. The chain's CDR3 is CATSVQGYEQFF. The DNA for the CDR3 is TGTGCCACCAGTGTACAGGGCTATGAGCAGTTCTTC.

This clonotype has more than one count but fewer than ten. The chain combines TRBV7-6 with TRBJ2-5; 8 bases are shared with TRBD2. The germline V gene has CDR1 SGHVS and CDR2 FNYEAQ. The CDR3 loop spans 14 amino acids. V gave up 7 bases and J gave up 6 bases; unmatched junction bases: 10. Here the CDR3 reads CASTPGLASKTQYF. The CDR3, as DNA: TGTGCCAGCACCCCCGGACTAGCTTCAAAGACCCAGTACTTC.

This chain links TRBV7-9 with TRBJ2-5; 8 nucleotides line up with TRBD2. Looked up from germline, CDR1 is SEHNR and CDR2 is FQNEAQ (reference sequence). The CDR3 is 16 amino acids. Trimming at V came to 4 bases and at J to 5 bases, leaving 12 bases not matched to a gene. Here the CDR3 DNA reads TGTGCCAGCAGCTCGACGCTACTAGCGGAGTTGGAGACCCAGTACTTC. Translated, it gives CASSSTLLAELETQYF.